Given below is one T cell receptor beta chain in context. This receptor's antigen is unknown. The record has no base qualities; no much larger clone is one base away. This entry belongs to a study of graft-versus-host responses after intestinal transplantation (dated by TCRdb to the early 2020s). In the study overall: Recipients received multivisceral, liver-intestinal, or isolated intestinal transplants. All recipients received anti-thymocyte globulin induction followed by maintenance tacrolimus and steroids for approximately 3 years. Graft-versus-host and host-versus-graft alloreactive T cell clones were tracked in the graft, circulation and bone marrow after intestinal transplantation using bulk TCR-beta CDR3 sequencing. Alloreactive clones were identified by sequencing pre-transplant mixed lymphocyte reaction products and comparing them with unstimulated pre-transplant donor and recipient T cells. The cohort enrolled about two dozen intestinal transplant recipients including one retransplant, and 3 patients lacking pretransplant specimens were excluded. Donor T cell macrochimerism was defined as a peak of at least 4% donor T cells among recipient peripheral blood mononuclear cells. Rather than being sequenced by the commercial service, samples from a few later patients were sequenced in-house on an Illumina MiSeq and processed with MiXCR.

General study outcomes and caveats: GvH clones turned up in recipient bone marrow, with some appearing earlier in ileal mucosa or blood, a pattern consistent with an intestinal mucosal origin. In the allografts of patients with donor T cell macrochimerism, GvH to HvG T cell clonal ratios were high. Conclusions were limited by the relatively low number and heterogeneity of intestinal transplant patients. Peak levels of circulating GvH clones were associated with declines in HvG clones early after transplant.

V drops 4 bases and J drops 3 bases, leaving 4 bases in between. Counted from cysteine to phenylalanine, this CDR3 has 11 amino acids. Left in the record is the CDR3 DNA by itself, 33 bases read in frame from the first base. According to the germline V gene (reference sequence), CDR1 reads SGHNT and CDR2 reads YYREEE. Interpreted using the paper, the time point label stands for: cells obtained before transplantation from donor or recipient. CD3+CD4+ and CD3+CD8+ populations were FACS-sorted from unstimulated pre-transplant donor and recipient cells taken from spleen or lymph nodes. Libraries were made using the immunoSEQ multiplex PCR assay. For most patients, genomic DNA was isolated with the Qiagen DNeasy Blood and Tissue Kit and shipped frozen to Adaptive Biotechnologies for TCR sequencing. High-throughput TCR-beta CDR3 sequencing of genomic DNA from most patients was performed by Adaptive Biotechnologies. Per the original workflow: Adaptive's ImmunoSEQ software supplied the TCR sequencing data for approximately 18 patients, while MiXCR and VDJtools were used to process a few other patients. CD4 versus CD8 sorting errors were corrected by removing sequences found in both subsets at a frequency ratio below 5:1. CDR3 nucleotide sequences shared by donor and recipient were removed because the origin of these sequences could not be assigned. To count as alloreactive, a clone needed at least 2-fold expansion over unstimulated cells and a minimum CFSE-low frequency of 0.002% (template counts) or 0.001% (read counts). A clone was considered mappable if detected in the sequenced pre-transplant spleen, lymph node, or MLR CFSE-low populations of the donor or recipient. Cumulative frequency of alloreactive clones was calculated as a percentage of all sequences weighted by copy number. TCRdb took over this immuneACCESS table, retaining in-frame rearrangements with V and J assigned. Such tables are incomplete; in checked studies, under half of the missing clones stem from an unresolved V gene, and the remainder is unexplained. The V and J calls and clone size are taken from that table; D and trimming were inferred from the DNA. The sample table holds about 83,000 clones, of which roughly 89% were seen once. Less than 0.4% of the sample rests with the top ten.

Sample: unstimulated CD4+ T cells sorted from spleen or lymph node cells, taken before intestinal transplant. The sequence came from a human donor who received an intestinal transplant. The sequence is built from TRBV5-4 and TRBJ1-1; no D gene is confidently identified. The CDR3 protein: CASSRDTEAFF. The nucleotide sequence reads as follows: TGTGCCAGCAGCCGGGACACTGAAGCTTTCTTT. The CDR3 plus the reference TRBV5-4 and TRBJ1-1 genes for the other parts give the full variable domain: ETGVTQSPTHLIKTRGQQVTLRCSSQSGHNTVSWYQQALGQGPQFIFQYYREEENGRGNFPPRFSGLQFPNYSSELNVNALELDDSALYLCASSRDTEAFFGQGTRLTVV.